This T cell receptor (beta chain) was captured by sequencing in a study of T cells after yellow fever vaccination. 5'RACE template switching added a universal primer site and UMIs to TCR cDNA. MiXCR, applied by TCRdb to the 5' RACE reads, yields one record per CDR3 protein. The data show approximately 300,000 distinct CDR3 sequences, 9.5% to 12% seen once. Between the trimmed V and J ends, which lost 4 bases and 0 bases, there was a span of 10 bases. This CDR3 has 15 residues. CDR1 is ENHRY and CDR2 is SYGVKD in the germline V gene. The receptor's source is a young man who received the YFV17D yellow fever vaccine. Sequencing used CD4+ T cells sorted from PBMCs, obtained 45 days after the yellow fever booster vaccination. The rearrangement links TRBV10-3 to TRBJ2-1; D not resolved. In DNA form, the CDR3 reads TGTGCCATCAGTGCTCGCGGCCACTCCTACAATGAGCAGTTCTTC. This translates into CAISARGHSYNEQFF.